This T cell receptor beta chain was observed in a study of T cells in Graves' hyperthyroidism and ophthalmopathy (dated by TCRdb to between 2018 and 2020). Notes on the research overall: Peripheral blood was collected at initial diagnosis, before any treatment. A discovery cohort of about a hundred patients, 43 with Graves' ophthalmopathy and over 55 with stable Graves' hyperthyroidism, was used to find distinguishing TCR V-J signatures. Prospective prediction of ophthalmopathy was tested in an independent validation cohort consisting of 18 to 20 hyperthyroidism patients and over 15 patients who later progressed to ophthalmopathy. For training and testing, the 100 or so patients in the discovery cohort were randomly divided in a 7:3 ratio. In addition, the study compared T-cell repertoires in thyroid tissue and in blood from six Graves' hyperthyroidism patients. Once sampling was done, hyperthyroidism patients were given methimazole at a starting dose of 30 mg daily, whereas ophthalmopathy patients were given high-dose intravenous methylprednisolone. According to the paper, TCR Vbeta CDR3 sequencing was carried out on about 140 peripheral blood samples, which came from fewer than 50 ophthalmopathy, 75 or so hyperthyroidism and 17 progressor patients. Study-wide findings and limitations: In validation, progression to ophthalmopathy was predicted by the model with almost 71% sensitivity and 72% to 80% specificity, a median of roughly six months before onset. No statistical method was used to fix the sample size in advance, and group allocation was not hidden from the investigators. A 13 V-J signature model separated ophthalmopathy from stable hyperthyroidism, with about 88% sensitivity and around 84% specificity in cross-validation and 80%/75% in testing. Most expanded thyroid clonotypes (frequency above 0.001) were also detected in blood, a finding suggesting that blood repertoires may reflect thyroid immune responses.

Trimming takes 4 bases off V and 5 bases off J; junction bases not matched to a gene: 7. The CDR3 numbers 16 residues from cysteine through phenylalanine. Here the CDR3 DNA is all that survives: 48 bases in frame from base 1. CDR1 is given as SGHVS and CDR2 as FQNEAQ, both from the germline V gene. This clonotype was counted many times. Which antigen it targets is not known. Base qualities were left out, and no much larger clone turns up one base away. Stable Graves' hyperthyroidism was defined as the absence of progression to ophthalmopathy over 18 months of follow-up. The hyperthyroidism patients were between 18 and 65 years old and newly diagnosed, with a disease duration of less than 2 months. Patients with uncontrolled infections, other autoimmune diseases, pregnancy or lactation were excluded. Clinical symptoms, serum thyroxine and TRAb, thyroid ultrasound, and orbital computed tomography formed the basis for the diagnoses. PBMCs were separated from roughly 10 ml of fresh peripheral blood using Ficoll-Paque density gradient centrifugation. Trizol reagent was used to extract total RNA, and RNA quality was then checked on an Agilent 2100 Bioanalyzer.

TCR beta CDR3 regions were amplified from RNA transcripts. For the first round of RT-PCR on the TCR CDR3, the HTBI primer set was used together with the Qiagen OneStep RT-PCR kit. Libraries were constructed in a second round of multiplex PCR, after which size selection and purification were performed. The libraries were sequenced on an Illumina HiSeq2000 using paired-end 100 bp reads. As for the original processing: SOAPnuke was used to process the raw data, removing reads that contained adapters or uncalled bases, had a mean Phred below 15, or lacked an exact match to the constant primer or identifier. High-quality paired reads were merged with COPE v1.2.5, and unique nucleotide sequences were defined as clonotypes. MiTCR v1.1 was used to align the clonotypes against IMGT TRBV, TRBD and TRBJ reference segments. The analysis included only V-J combinations with a frequency above 0.0001, which together covered around 99% of the repertoires. The TCS score was defined as the ratio of F50 (clonal expansion) to E x V (chaos), calculated using BLOSUM62-based TCRdist between CDR3 peptides within each V-J. Welch's t-statistics and random forest reduced 500 to 550 V-J features to around 14, which were used in a naive Bayes classifier (R e1071). TCRdb applied fastp at Q25 and MiXCR to the public reads, then kept only in-frame beta chains. When rows share a CDR3 protein, they turn into one entry using the most common DNA and genes. The V and J calls here are based on TCRdb, not the publication. A total of hundreds of thousands of distinct CDR3 sequences appear in this sample, about 13% of them only once. The ten largest clones take up 9.2% of the sample.

Sequenced material: blood. This TCR was recovered from a woman aged 18-29 years with Graves' hyperthyroidism. Recombination connected TRBV7-8 to TRBJ2-3, and TRBD2 matches 12 of the central bases. CDR3 loop: CASSSGLAGLLDTQYF. The DNA sequence reads TGTGCCAGCAGCTCGGGACTAGCGGGTTTATTAGATACGCAGTATTTT.